One and the same sample provided the 29 T cell receptor beta chains below, sequenced in a study of cytomegalovirus exposure and HLA in healthy donors. In the PCR, 60 Vbeta and 13 Jbeta primers were used. Profiled with immunoSEQ multiplex PCR; TCRdb holds only in-frame clones, not every one. The top ten hold under 4.5% of the sample, which has about 130,000 clones, 80% seen once. Input material: PBMCs. The origin of the receptors is a middle-aged woman in good health and CMV-seronegative.

The chain has TRBV7-9 and TRBJ2-7; TRBD1 aligns across 12 bases. There are 15 residues in the CDR3. Germline values: CDR1 SEHNR, CDR2 FQNEAQ (reference sequence). With 5 bases clipped from V and 2 bases from J, the junction kept 4 bases outside the gene matches. The CDR3 DNA reads as TGTGCCAGCAGCGGCCGGGACAGGGGGCCCTACGAGCAGTACTTC. Translation gives CASSGRDRGPYEQYF.

Only one count was recorded for this clone. The CDR3 loop is CASSLDGRRYEQFF. In DNA, the CDR3 is TGTGCCAGCAGCTTAGACGGGAGGAGATATGAGCAGTTCTTC. This rearrangement joins TRBV7-6 to TRBJ2-1; TRBD2 aligns across 7 bases. V trimming: 1 base; J trimming: 8 bases; junction bases outside the gene matches: 5. The germline gives CDR1 SGHVS, CDR2 FNYEAQ. This CDR3 is 14 amino acids long.

The V gene is TRBV7-2, the J gene TRBJ1-5; D may be TRBD1 (6 bases). Per the germline V gene, CDR1 is SGHTA and CDR2 is FQGNSA. V was trimmed by 5 bases and J by 0 bases, leaving 17 bases between them. This CDR3 is built from 17 residues. The DNA for the CDR3 is TGTGCCAGCAGCCCTCGTACAGGGCTTAATAGCAATCAGCCCCAGCATTTT. This sequence encodes CASSPRTGLNSNQPQHF.

This clone has only one observation. The chain combines TRBV19 with TRBJ1-5; D perhaps matches TRBD1 (6 bases). Germline-derived CDR1 and CDR2 are LNHDA and SQIVND (reference sequence). V gave up 0 bases and J gave up 0 bases, with 12 bases separating them. CDR3 length: 17 residues. The CDR3 sequence: CASSIDGTLYSNQPQHF. The CDR3 DNA sequence: TGTGCCAGTAGTATAGACGGGACACTTTATAGCAATCAGCCCCAGCATTTT.

The chain recombines TRBV6-5 with TRBJ1-1; TRBD1 agrees at 9 bases. Trimming cost V 7 bases and J 5 bases; bases outside gene matches: 5. This CDR3 is built from 13 residues. From germline, CDR1 is MNHEY and CDR2 SVGAGI. DNA of the CDR3: TGTGCCAGCATCAACAGGGGGCTTACTGAAGCTTTCTTT. This codes for CASINRGLTEAFF.

This clone was counted between two and nine times. V gene TRBV2 combines with J gene TRBJ1-1; the match to TRBD1 covers 9 bases. The CDR3 consists of 14 residues. Germline lookup yields CDR1 SNHLY and CDR2 FYNNEI. With V trimmed by 4 bases and J by 6 bases, 6 bases remained unmatched. The CDR3 DNA follows: TGTGCCAGCAGTGCTCCTTGGACAGGGGCTGAAGCTTTCTTT. As protein: CASSAPWTGAEAFF.

The sample holds one count of this clone. The rearrangement links TRBV4-1 to TRBJ2-7; 10 nucleotides align to TRBD1. Germline-derived CDR1 and CDR2 are MGHRA and YSYEKL. The CDR3 consists of 17 residues. Trimming cost V 5 bases and J 1 base; bases outside gene matches: 11. The CDR3 sequence is CASSVSVGTGASYEQYF. The CDR3 DNA is TGCGCCAGCAGCGTGAGTGTGGGGACAGGGGCTTCCTACGAGCAGTACTTC.

V is TRBV4-1 and J is TRBJ2-7, with D possibly matching TRBD2 (7 bases). The CDR3 loop spans 16 amino acids. V lost 4 bases and J 0 bases, leaving 16 bases between the germline ends. CDR1 and CDR2 from the germline V gene are MGHRA and YSYEKL. The CDR3 DNA reads TGCGCCAGCAGCCCCTCGGGGGGCCCTCTCTCCTACGAGCAGTACTTC. Its protein is CASSPSGGPLSYEQYF.

This clone was recorded only once. The chain links TRBV21-1 to TRBJ2-2; TRBD2 reflects the table's D call only, with no check against the DNA. TRBV21-1 represents a pseudogene. The CDR3 is 19 amino acids. CDR3 sequence reads: CASSKELGLALTNTGELFF. The CDR3 nucleotides are TGTGCCAGCAGCAAAGAACTCGGCCTAGCCCTTACGAACACCGGGGAGCTGTTTTTT.

The table lists this clone with a count of one. The V gene is TRBV28, the J gene TRBJ2-7; 8 nucleotides line up with TRBD1. Germline values: CDR1 MDHEN, CDR2 SYDVKM. V gave up 2 bases and J gave up 3 bases; unmatched junction bases: 3. This CDR3 region has 14 residues. This CDR3 reads CASSLGTGFYEQYF. The DNA for the CDR3 is TGTGCCAGCAGTTTAGGGACAGGTTTCTACGAGCAGTACTTC.

The chain combines TRBV19 with TRBJ2-1, with 9 bases that match TRBD2. The CDR3 is 15 amino acids. After removal of 6 bases from V and 4 bases from J, the junction contained 7 bases not matched to a gene. The germline V gene has CDR1 LNHDA and CDR2 SQIVND (reference sequence). CDR3 protein: CASSPWAGGYNEQFF. The CDR3 DNA is TGTGCCAGTAGCCCCTGGGCGGGAGGGTACAATGAGCAGTTCTTC.

This clone is a singleton in its sample. The chain carries TRBV29-1 and TRBJ2-7; TRBD1 might be the D (5 bases). Germline CDR1 SQVTM, CDR2 ANQGSEA. The CDR3 spans 14 residues. Trimming took 4 bases from V and 2 from J, leaving 15 bases between them. Here the CDR3 reads CSVVGLGLPYEQYF. The CDR3 DNA reads TGCAGCGTTGTTGGGTTGGGGCTTCCCTACGAGCAGTACTTC.

This chain uses TRBV28 with TRBJ2-7; tentative D call: TRBD2 (5 bases). Germline CDR1 and CDR2: MDHEN and SYDVKM. V lost 3 bases, J lost 9 bases, and 9 bases lay in between. This CDR3 has 11 amino acids. The CDR3 sequence: CASSLRAGQYF. The CDR3 DNA sequence: TGTGCCAGCAGTTTGAGGGCTGGGCAGTACTTC.

In DNA form, the CDR3 reads TGTGCCAGCAGTTTATCGGGACAGGCGGTTATCTACGAGCAGTACTTC. It codes for CASSLSGQAVIYEQYF. The chain has TRBV27 and TRBJ2-7; 8 bases align to TRBD1. The germline CDR1 and CDR2 sequences are MNHEY and SMNVEV (reference sequence). V dropped 0 bases and J dropped 3; count of bases not matched to a gene: 7. CDR3 size: 16 residues.

This sequence joins TRBV27 and TRBJ2-7; 8 positions match TRBD2. Germline V gene data show CDR1 as MNHEY and CDR2 as SMNVEV (reference sequence). The CDR3 is made up of 15 amino acids. The V and J ends lost 8 bases and 1 base, in that order; junction bases with no gene match: 10. For the CDR3, the DNA is TGTGCCAGCCGGGGGGGAGGACAGCGATCCTACGAGCAGTACTTC. Amino acid sequence: CASRGGGQRSYEQYF.

The chain links TRBV7-2 to TRBJ2-6, with TRBD1 as a possible D gene (5 bases). V lost 3 bases to trimming and J lost 0 bases, with 9 bases between them. Germline CDR1 reads SGHTA; CDR2 reads FQGNSA. This CDR3 has 16 amino acids. CDR3 amino acids: CASSLGPTSGANVLTF. CDR3 in DNA: TGTGCCAGCAGCTTGGGGCCCACCTCTGGGGCCAACGTCCTGACTTTC. The full variable domain, in which reference TRBV7-2 and TRBJ2-6 provide the parts outside the CDR3, is GAGVSQSPSNKVTEKGKDVELRCDPISGHTALYWYRQSLGQGLEFLIYFQGNSAPDKSGLPSDRFSAERTGGSVSTLTIQRTQQEDSAVYLCASSLGPTSGANVLTFGAGSRLTVL.

V gene TRBV4-2 combines with J gene TRBJ1-1, with TRBD1 as a possible D gene (6 bases). Germline V gene lookup returns CDR1 LGHNA and CDR2 YNFKEQ. The CDR3 is made up of 15 amino acids. V lost 0 bases, J lost 1 base, and 9 bases lay in between. This CDR3 is CASSQDGRGNTEAFF. CDR3 coding DNA: TGTGCCAGCAGCCAAGACGGCAGGGGGAACACTGAAGCTTTCTTT.

The rearrangement links TRBV29-1 to TRBJ1-5; perhaps TRBD1 as D (5 bases). V was shortened by 4 bases and J by 0 bases, with 7 bases between the two germline ends. This CDR3 contains 13 residues. CDR1 SQVTM and CDR2 ANQGSEA come from the germline V gene. This CDR3 reads CSVGGDSNQPQHF. Here the CDR3 DNA reads TGCAGCGTTGGGGGGGATAGCAATCAGCCCCAGCATTTT.

The chain uses TRBV5-6 and TRBJ1-2; D is undetermined. Per germline, CDR1 SGHDT and CDR2 YYEEEE. This CDR3 is 13 amino acids long. V gave up 0 bases and J gave up 7 bases, with 10 bases separating them. The chain's CDR3 is CASSLVGSGGYTF. The CDR3 nucleotides are TGTGCCAGCAGCTTGGTAGGGAGCGGTGGCTACACCTTC.

This chain connects TRBV9 to TRBJ2-2; TRBD1 matches 9 bases. The CDR3 covers 15 residues. Germline CDR1 reads SGDLS; CDR2 reads YYNGEE. After removal of 3 bases from V and 4 bases from J, the junction contained 4 bases not matched to a gene. CDR3 in DNA: TGTGCCAGCAGCGGCTCGACAGGGGGCACCGGGGAGCTGTTTTTT. Translation gives CASSGSTGGTGELFF.

The chain uses TRBV7-9 and TRBJ2-7, with 11 bases identical to TRBD2. V dropped 3 bases and J dropped 5; count of bases not matched to a gene: 3. Germline values: CDR1 SEHNR, CDR2 FQNEAQ (reference sequence). The CDR3 runs to 14 residues. The CDR3 DNA follows: TGTGCCAGCAGCTTGGCTAGCGGGAGGAACGAGCAGTACTTC. Translating gives CASSLASGRNEQYF.

The chain uses TRBV7-9 and TRBJ1-2, with D unclear. CDR3 length equals 14 residues. Germline V gene data show CDR1 as SEHNR and CDR2 as FQNEAQ (reference sequence). V gave up 5 bases and J gave up 2 bases, with 12 bases separating them. The CDR3 DNA reads as TGTGCCAGCAGCCCCCGGTCGGGAAACTATGGCTACACCTTC. Translating gives CASSPRSGNYGYTF.

This chain connects TRBV7-2 to TRBJ1-1, with a tentative D call TRBD1 (5 bases). Looked up from germline, CDR1 is SGHTA and CDR2 is FQGNSA. Trimming removed 5 bases at V and 6 bases at J, with 10 bases between. The CDR3 consists of 12 residues. The CDR3 DNA is TGTGCCAGCAGCCCCCAGGGTGCTGAAGCTTTCTTT. It yields the protein CASSPQGAEAFF.

The table lists this clone with a few counts. This sequence joins TRBV5-1 and TRBJ2-5, with TRBD2 as a possible D gene (5 bases). This CDR3 is 14 amino acids long. Trimming pared 1 base from V and 5 bases from J, leaving 12 bases between. Germline CDR1 and CDR2: SGHRS and YFSETQ. This chain's CDR3 is CASSLSMEVETQYF. For the CDR3, the DNA is TGCGCCAGCAGCTTGTCGATGGAGGTGGAGACCCAGTACTTC.

J is TRBJ1-2 and V is TRBV19, with 9 positions matching TRBD1. V shed 3 bases and J 7 bases; nucleotides not matched to a gene: 6. This CDR3 region has 14 residues. Germline values: CDR1 LNHDA, CDR2 SQIVND (reference sequence). CDR3 amino acids: CASSIGTGNFGYTF. The DNA for the CDR3 is TGTGCCAGTAGTATCGGGACAGGGAATTTTGGCTACACCTTC.

The chain uses TRBV5-1 and TRBJ2-7, with TRBD2 as a possible D gene (6 bases). The CDR3 has 15 amino acids. V was shortened by 4 bases and J by 3 bases, with 17 bases between the two germline ends. CDR1 and CDR2 (germline): SGHRS, YFSETQ. Here the CDR3 reads CASSPARVGGYEQYF. The CDR3, as DNA: TGCGCCAGCAGCCCCGCCAGGGTGGGGGGCTACGAGCAGTACTTC. Combining the CDR3 with reference TRBV5-1 and TRBJ2-7 gives the whole variable domain KAGVTQTPRYLIKTRGQQVTLSCSPISGHRSVSWYQQTPGQGLQFLFEYFSETQRNKGNFPGRFSGRQFSNSRSEMNVSTLELGDSALYLCASSPARVGGYEQYFGPGTRLTVT.

The chain links TRBV2 to TRBJ1-6; no firm D call. The CDR3 totals 15 residues. The germline V and J ends were trimmed by 4 bases and 5 bases, with 12 bases remaining between them. The germline gives CDR1 SNHLY, CDR2 FYNNEI. DNA for the CDR3: TGTGCCAGCAGTGGACCGGGATCACATAATTCACCCCTCCACTTT. It encodes CASSGPGSHNSPLHF.

V is TRBV11-2 and J is TRBJ2-7, with 7 bases fitting TRBD2. The V segment lost 1 base and the J segment 1 base; nucleotides outside the gene matches: 13. The CDR3 loop spans 18 amino acids. Per the germline V gene, CDR1 is SGHAT and CDR2 is FQNNGV. The CDR3: CASSLVRGSHPGSYEQYF. CDR3 bases: TGTGCCAGCAGCTTAGTGCGGGGGAGCCACCCGGGTTCCTACGAGCAGTACTTC. Full variable domain (missing parts from reference TRBV11-2 and TRBJ2-7): EAGVAQSPRYKIIEKRQSVAFWCNPISGHATLYWYQQILGQGPKLLIQFQNNGVVDDSQLPKDRFSAERLKGVDSTLKIQPAKLEDSAVYLCASSLVRGSHPGSYEQYFGPGTRLTVT.

V usage is TRBV7-6 and J usage is TRBJ1-2; maybe TRBD1 (5 bases). V lost 1 base, J lost 3 bases, and 6 bases lay in between. Germline-derived CDR1 and CDR2 are SGHVS and FNYEAQ. The CDR3 covers 13 residues. CDR3 DNA: TGTGCCAGCAGCTTAGGGGGGGACTATGGCTACACCTTC. It yields the protein CASSLGGDYGYTF. The whole variable domain, remainder taken from reference TRBV7-6 and TRBJ1-2, is GAGVSQSPRYKVTKRGQDVALRCDPISGHVSLYWYRQALGQGPEFLTYFNYEAQQDKSGLPNDRFSAERPEGSISTLTIQRTEQRDSAMYRCASSLGGDYGYTFGSGTRLTVV.